This T cell receptor beta chain was sequenced in a study of blood T cell repertoires in COVID-19. Study as a whole: From T cells, B-cell-depleted T cells, or PBMCs came the material, which was cDNA or gDNA.

How the authors handled the data: Amplification with reference gene primers provided the estimates of nucleated cell counts. Using immunoSEQ multiplex PCR, the repertoire was profiled, and TCRdb retains in-frame clones only, with some absent. V and J calls and clone size come straight from that table; D and trimming were deduced from the DNA. This sample has more than 140,000 clones, with 70% to 90% found just once. The clonotype was recovered from an older woman with acute or convalescent COVID-19. Sequenced sample: peripheral blood.

The CDR3 here is CASSQGQGTGYTF. Written as DNA, the CDR3 is TGTGCCAGCAGCCAGGGACAGGGGACTGGCTACACCTTC. The rearrangement links TRBV3-1 (or the pseudogene TRBV3-2) to TRBJ1-2; TRBD1 aligns across 10 bases. The CDR3 has 13 amino acids. Germline trimming cut 3 bases from V and 7 bases from J; bases unmatched to any gene: 2. Per germline, CDR1 LGHDT and CDR2 YNNKEL (reference sequence).